A selection of T cell receptor beta chains follows, all from one sample in a study of CD8+ T cells in alopecia areata. Measured with immunoSEQ multiplex PCR; TCRdb has only the in-frame clones, and not every one. The table lists approximately 150,000 clones, less than 75% of them singletons. Sequenced material: CD8+ T cells sorted from blood, taken at week 0. The source of these receptors is a human donor with alopecia areata. Both conserved end residues are part of each CDR3.

TRBV5-1	TRBJ2-3	CASSPTGGDTQYF
TRBV7-9	TRBJ1-2	CASNEGGIVDGYTF
TRBV9	TRBJ2-3	CASSETGSGTDTQYF
TRBV2	TRBJ2-7	CASSQGWDRTYEQYF
TRBV27	TRBJ1-6	CASSRKRENSPLHF
TRBV5-6	TRBJ1-5	CASSLGVNSNQPQHF
TRBV2	TRBJ2-1	CASTGGRSYNEQFF
TRBV29-1	TRBJ1-2	CSVWGGSNYGYTF
TRBV6-6	TRBJ2-2	CASSKGQGVTGELFF
TRBV7-9	TRBJ2-7	CASSSSRVEQYF
TRBV2	TRBJ1-1	CASSELVRSEAFF
TRBV30	TRBJ2-5	CAWSLYVQETQYF
TRBV27	TRBJ2-5	CASSLNLDLQETQYF
TRBV5-1	TRBJ2-7	CASSLYGDTYEQYF
TRBV9	TRBJ1-1	CASSAIGPGAVF
TRBV6-5	TRBJ2-5	CASSYTGHEGQETQYF
TRBV2	TRBJ1-5	CASSDDRNQPQHF
TRBV4-1	TRBJ1-5	CASSQVLVGGRQPQHF
TRBV10-3	TRBJ2-6	CAISPPDRAGANVLTF
TRBV5-1	TRBJ2-1	CASSFTGGREQFF
TRBV19	TRBJ1-2	CASSSEPWLVGYTF
TRBV11-1	TRBJ2-2	CASSPLAGELFF
TRBV7-9	TRBJ2-1	CASSSPIAGGPNEQFF
TRBV29-1	TRBJ1-2	CSVAGRVYGYTF
TRBV6-5	TRBJ1-1	CASSDQFEAFF
TRBV30	TRBJ2-1	CAWSRGPGLTNEQFF
TRBV4-2	TRBJ2-3	CASSQDRLAGGRTDTQYF
TRBV6-5	TRBJ2-1	CASSYGLVNEQFF
TRBV13	TRBJ2-5	CASSSGTEETQYF
TRBV10-3	TRBJ2-7	CAISYQGQGLYEQYF
TRBV2	TRBJ1-2	CASPLRGDGGYTF
TRBV30	TRBJ1-1	CAGRGSGGNTEAFF
TRBV9	TRBJ1-1	CASSVAIRAGEAFF
TRBV27	TRBJ2-7	CASSSGPASEQYF
TRBV5-4	TRBJ2-1	CTSSLYPGLRAGEQFF
TRBV7-7	TRBJ2-1	CASSLGTGPRNEQFF
TRBV29-1	TRBJ1-2	CSVDVGFRNGYTF
TRBV9	TRBJ2-1	CASGGNEQFF
TRBV27	TRBJ1-4	CASSTGEKLFF
TRBV5-5	TRBJ1-1	CASSPGHTYAEAFF
TRBV5-6	TRBJ1-2	CASTLGAWGYTF
TRBV4-2	TRBJ2-1	CASSHERHEQFF
TRBV29-1	TRBJ2-2	CGTGTGTGELFF
TRBV2	TRBJ2-3	CASTPDRGRDTQYF
TRBV13	TRBJ2-3	CASSLATDTQYF
TRBV19	TRBJ1-5	CASTPGVGRVRDQPQHF
TRBV5-1	TRBJ2-2	CASSLRRNTGELFF